The sequence of this T cell receptor (beta chain) was determined in a study of blood T cell repertoires in COVID-19. On the study more broadly: The origin of the acute and convalescent COVID-19 samples was the United States, Italy and Spain.

Seattle researchers signed up patients amid active infection and tracked them longitudinally. Authors' analysis steps: The assay estimated nucleated cells by amplifying reference gene primers. Sequenced by immunoSEQ multiplex PCR; TCRdb stores in-frame clones only, minus some. V, J and clone size derive from that table, while D and trimming were established from the DNA sequence. This table has over 150,000 clones, around 94% appearing once. This CDR3 has 16 amino acids. Trimming took off 2 bases at V and 5 bases at J, with 18 bases between the two ends. CDR1 SGHTA and CDR2 FQGNSA come from the germline V gene.

The genes are TRBV7-2 and TRBJ1-1; possibly TRBD1 for D (5 bases). The TCR originated in a young man with COVID-19, enrolled during active disease. Specimen: peripheral blood. This chain's CDR3 is CASSLRSGGLGTEAFF. CDR3 nucleotides: TGTGCCAGCAGCTTAAGATCCGGGGGACTGGGGACTGAAGCTTTCTTT.